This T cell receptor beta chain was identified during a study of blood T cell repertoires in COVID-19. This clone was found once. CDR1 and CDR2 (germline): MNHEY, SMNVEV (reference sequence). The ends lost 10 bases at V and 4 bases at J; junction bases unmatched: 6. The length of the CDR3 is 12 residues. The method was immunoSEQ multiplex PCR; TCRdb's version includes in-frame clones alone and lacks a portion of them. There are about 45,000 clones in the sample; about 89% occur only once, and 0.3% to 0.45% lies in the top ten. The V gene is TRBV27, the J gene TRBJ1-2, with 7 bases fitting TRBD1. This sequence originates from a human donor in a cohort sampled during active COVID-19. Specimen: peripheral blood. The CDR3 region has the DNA TGTGCCACCAGGGACAGCCTCTATGGCTACACCTTC. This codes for CATRDSLYGYTF.